Described below is a single TCR beta chain sequence and its context. This specimen comes from a study of T-cell memory formation after mild COVID-19. The germline gives CDR1 KGHDR, CDR2 SFDVKD. The V end was cut by 7 bases, the J end by 7 bases, with 22 bases between. The CDR3 loop spans 16 amino acids. Each CDR3 protein is one row after TCRdb ran MiXCR on the 5' RACE reads. The sample lists about 410,000 distinct CDR3 sequences, roughly 18% occurring once. The chain couples TRBV24-1 to TRBJ1-5; D ambiguous. The origin of this receptor is a man aged 18 to 35 who had mild COVID-19 (a few samples of this study predate the infection). Cell type and time point are not known. The specimen sequenced was PBMCs or a T cell subset sorted from them (not recorded which). The CDR3 protein is CATSAQSNPGRQPQHF. The CDR3 region has the DNA TGTGCCACCAGCGCCCAAAGTAACCCGGGTAGGCAGCCCCAGCATTTT.